Listed here are 30 T cell receptor beta chains from one sample, sequenced in a study of T cells after yellow fever vaccination. TCRdb re-analysed the 5' RACE reads in MiXCR, keeping a single row per CDR3 protein. The sample consists of some 500,000 distinct CDR3 sequences, approximately 12% of them appearing once. This specimen was PBMCs, taken on the day of the yellow fever booster vaccination. Receptors originate from a man younger than 40 who received the YFV17D yellow fever vaccine.

The V and J genes are TRBV4-3 and TRBJ2-2; D uncertain. Germline V CDR1 and CDR2: LGHNA, YSLEER. CDR3 length: 18 residues. V shed 0 bases and J shed 6 bases, with 20 bases lying between them. The CDR3 spells CASSQEGVGALDAGELFF. CDR3 DNA: TGCGCCAGCAGCCAAGAAGGAGTCGGAGCGCTCGACGCCGGGGAGCTGTTTTTT.

This chain links TRBV7-9 with TRBJ1-2; D is ambiguous. Trimming pared 5 bases from V and 2 bases from J, leaving 12 bases between. The germline CDR1 and CDR2 sequences are SEHNR and FQNEAQ (reference sequence). There are 14 residues in the CDR3. CDR3 DNA sequence: TGTGCCAGCAGCCCCGATTTTTTAAACTATGGCTACACCTTC. Protein sequence: CASSPDFLNYGYTF.

In its sample, this clonotype was seen a few times. This chain links TRBV11-2 with TRBJ2-5, with D possibly matching TRBD1 (6 bases). Germline CDR1 SGHAT, CDR2 FQNNGV. Trimming shortened V by 4 bases and J by 2 bases, and 14 bases separated the two germline ends. This CDR3 contains 15 residues. CDR3 amino acids: CASSSQGTGQETQYF. CDR3 DNA: TGTGCCAGCAGCTCCCAGGGCACAGGGCAAGAGACCCAGTACTTC.

The chain couples TRBV29-1 to TRBJ2-5, with D uncertain. The CDR3 has 11 residues. Germline V lookup: CDR1 SQVTM, CDR2 ANQGSEA. The CDR3 sequence is CGGGYQETQYF. CDR3 nucleotide sequence: TGCGGCGGTGGGTACCAAGAGACCCAGTACTTC.

This rearrangement joins TRBV5-1 to TRBJ2-7, with 9 bases identical to TRBD1. J was trimmed by 6 bases and V by 4 bases; bases with no gene match: 17. CDR1 is SGHRS, CDR2 YFSETQ, per germline. This CDR3 has 17 residues. The chain's CDR3 is CASSTLPGQGGIAEQYF. The CDR3 DNA reads as TGCGCCAGCAGCACACTCCCGGGACAGGGTGGTATCGCCGAGCAGTACTTC.

This chain connects TRBV20-1 to TRBJ2-7; 10 nucleotides line up with TRBD1. This CDR3 region has 16 residues. Per the germline V gene, CDR1 is DFQATT and CDR2 is SNEGSKA (reference sequence). Trimming removed 8 bases from V and 2 bases from J; junction bases left unmatched: 15. The CDR3 DNA reads TGCAGTTCGGGACAGGGGATAACTAGGGGGCCCTACGAGCAGTACTTC. Protein: CSSGQGITRGPYEQYF.

This clonotype was seen ten or more times. V usage is TRBV12-3 or TRBV12-4 and J usage is TRBJ2-7; the match to TRBD2 covers 8 bases. With 6 bases clipped from V and 6 bases from J, the junction kept 10 bases outside the gene matches. This CDR3 spans 14 amino acids. The CDR3 region is CASSLAGGAGEQYF. DNA for the CDR3: TGTGCCAGCAGCCTGGCGGGAGGCGCAGGCGAGCAGTACTTC.

The J gene is TRBJ2-1, the V gene TRBV5-6; 11 bases map to TRBD1. V was pared by 4 bases and J by 4 bases, with 13 bases of the junction left unmatched. The CDR3 spans 18 residues. Germline V CDR1 and CDR2: SGHDT, YYEEEE. CDR3 nucleotide sequence: TGTGCCAGCAGCGGAACCTTCGGACAGGGGGCCTGGTACAATGAGCAGTTCTTC. Its protein is CASSGTFGQGAWYNEQFF.

The table lists this clonotype with a few counts. The chain carries TRBV23-1 and TRBJ2-7, with TRBD1 matching over 8 bases. TRBV23-1 is filed as an ORF, its function uncertain. The length of the CDR3 is 17 residues. Trimming at V came to 1 base and at J to 5 bases, leaving 13 bases not matched to a gene. CDR3 nucleotides: TGCGCCAGCAGTCAATGGCGGTTGACAGGGGAATCCCACGAGCAGTACTTC. This encodes CASSQWRLTGESHEQYF.

This chain uses TRBV7-2 with TRBJ2-7, with 10 bases identical to TRBD1. The CDR3 sequence is 14 residues long. Germline values: CDR1 SGHTA, CDR2 FQGNSA. V dropped 5 bases and J dropped 6; count of bases not matched to a gene: 7. The CDR3 DNA follows: TGTGCCAGCAGCAAACGACAGGGGGCGGGCGAGCAGTACTTC. Protein: CASSKRQGAGEQYF.

The chain recombines TRBV7-2 with TRBJ1-2; D is possibly TRBD1 (5 bases). V was cut by 5 bases and J by 4 bases, with 17 bases left in between. The CDR3 covers 15 residues. Germline-derived CDR1 and CDR2 are SGHTA and FQGNSA. The CDR3 DNA reads as TGTGCCAGCAGCCTCCGGGACTACGAAGGCTATGGCTACACCTTC. Translation: CASSLRDYEGYGYTF.

This clonotype was observed a handful of times. The germline gene is not matched at one end of the junction; a read error may be the cause. V usage is TRBV12-3 or TRBV12-4 and J usage is TRBJ2-7; 8 positions agree with TRBD2. The CDR3 has 15 residues. The CDR3 protein is CASSLGWTSSHEQYF. CDR3 in DNA: TGTGCCAGCAGTTTGGGGTGGACTAGCTCCCACGAGCAGTACTTC.

The table lists this clonotype with a few counts. The rearrangement links TRBV7-9 to TRBJ2-3; D remains unclear. V was pared by 5 bases and J by 8 bases, with 8 bases between. The CDR3 has 11 amino acids. Germline loops: CDR1 SEHNR, CDR2 FQNEAQ (reference sequence). The CDR3 loop reads CASSPSATQYF. DNA of the CDR3: TGTGCCAGCAGCCCATCGGCTACGCAGTATTTT.

This clonotype was seen more than once but under ten times. The V gene is TRBV2, the J gene TRBJ2-3; 8 nucleotides agree with TRBD1. This CDR3 is built from 16 residues. CDR1 SNHLY and CDR2 FYNNEI come from the germline V gene. Trimming took 10 bases from V and 7 from J; bases not matched to a gene: 19. CDR3 sequence reads: CANQVAGTGGKNTQYF. Here the CDR3 DNA reads TGTGCCAACCAAGTTGCCGGGACAGGTGGAAAAAATACGCAGTATTTT.

This chain links TRBV27 with TRBJ2-3; TRBD1 matches at 9 bases. Germline lookup yields CDR1 MNHEY and CDR2 SMNVEV (reference sequence). V shed 6 bases, J shed 1 base, and the junction held 8 bases outside the gene matches. The CDR3 sequence is 16 residues long. CDR3 region: CASSRPRDRGTDTQYF. The CDR3 coding sequence is TGTGCCAGCAGCCGCCCTCGGGACAGGGGCACAGATACGCAGTATTTT.

The chain carries TRBV14 and TRBJ1-2; unclear D gene. Germline V gene lookup returns CDR1 SGHDN and CDR2 FVKESK. This CDR3 region has 14 residues. V lost 0 bases to trimming and J lost 5 bases, with 10 bases between them. The CDR3 nucleotides read TGTGCCAGCAGCCAAGACAGATGGGCTTATGGCTACACCTTC. This codes for CASSQDRWAYGYTF.

This chain links TRBV14 with TRBJ1-2, with D hard to call. Trimming took off 3 bases at V and 4 bases at J, with 12 bases between the two ends. Germline CDR1 SGHDN, CDR2 FVKESK. This CDR3 comprises 14 residues. In nucleotides, the CDR3 is TGTGCCAGCAGCCATTTAGACCAACGCTATGGCTACACCTTC. It translates to CASSHLDQRYGYTF. The complete variable domain, with remaining parts taken from reference TRBV14 and TRBJ1-2, reads EAGVTQFPSHSVIEKGQTVTLRCDPISGHDNLYWYRRVMGKEIKFLLHFVKESKQDESGMPNNRFLAERTGGTYSTLKVQPAELEDSGVYFCASSHLDQRYGYTFGSGTRLTVV.

This clonotype was picked up a small number of times. This chain connects TRBV7-2 to TRBJ2-7; D is unclear. The CDR3 extends over 14 amino acids. Germline assignment: CDR1 SGHTA and CDR2 FQGNSA. Trimming took 2 bases from V and 1 from J, leaving 9 bases between them. The CDR3 sequence: CASSLMVDSYEQYF. The CDR3 DNA reads TGTGCCAGCAGCTTAATGGTGGATTCCTACGAGCAGTACTTC.

CDR3 nucleotides: TGTGCCAGCTCACCTCCGGGACTAGCGGGAGGGCTCGGAGAGACCCAGTACTTC. This translates into CASSPPGLAGGLGETQYF. The rearrangement joins TRBV18 to TRBJ2-5, with 16 bases that match TRBD2. V lost 3 bases to trimming and J lost 4 bases; unmatched junction nucleotides: 8. The germline gives CDR1 KGHSH, CDR2 LQKENI. The CDR3 covers 18 residues.

This chain connects TRBV29-1 to TRBJ2-3; D gene ambiguous. The ends were cut back, 2 bases at V and 0 bases at J, with 21 bases in the middle. The CDR3 consists of 18 residues. From germline, CDR1 is SQVTM and CDR2 ANQGSEA. This chain's CDR3 is CSVEPSWGWETSTDTQYF. In DNA form, the CDR3 reads TGCAGCGTTGAACCCTCTTGGGGTTGGGAAACTAGCACAGATACGCAGTATTTT.

V usage is TRBV25-1 and J usage is TRBJ2-5, with a possible D match to TRBD1 (5 bases). Germline V gene lookup returns CDR1 MGHDK and CDR2 SYGVNS. Trimming took off 3 bases at V and 3 bases at J, with 11 bases between the two ends. The CDR3 is made up of 14 amino acids. This CDR3 reads CASSDGRAEETQYF. CDR3 in DNA: TGTGCCAGCAGTGATGGCAGGGCGGAAGAGACCCAGTACTTC.

V and J are TRBV18 and TRBJ2-6; D ambiguous. CDR1 KGHSH and CDR2 LQKENI come from the germline V gene. The CDR3 loop spans 16 amino acids. Trimming pared 6 bases from V and 0 bases from J, leaving 12 bases between. The CDR3 DNA sequence: TGTGCCAGCTCCACGGACCGTACCTCTGGGGCCAACGTCCTGACTTTC. Translating gives CASSTDRTSGANVLTF.

This clonotype was observed a handful of times. The chain links TRBV5-6 to TRBJ2-2, with 7 bases identical to TRBD1. This CDR3 spans 14 amino acids. The germline CDR1 and CDR2 sequences are SGHDT and YYEEEE. The ends lost 5 bases at V and 6 bases at J; junction bases unmatched: 7. DNA for the CDR3: TGTGCCAGCAGTCTACAGGGGCCGGCCGGGGAGCTGTTTTTT. This gives the protein CASSLQGPAGELFF. The full variable domain, in which reference TRBV5-6 and TRBJ2-2 provide the parts outside the CDR3, is DAGVTQSPTHLIKTRGQQVTLRCSPKSGHDTVSWYQQALGQGPQFIFQYYEEEERQRGNFPDRFSGHQFPNYSSELNVNALLLGDSALYLCASSLQGPAGELFFGEGSRLTVL.

The genes are TRBV7-2 and TRBJ1-6, with 7 bases identical to TRBD1. V was clipped by 3 bases and J by 7 bases; unmatched bases: 6. The CDR3 totals 15 residues. CDR1 is SGHTA, CDR2 FQGNSA, per germline. CDR3 DNA sequence: TGTGCCAGCAGCTTTATTACAGGGGCGAATTCACCCCTCCACTTT. Translation gives CASSFITGANSPLHF.

J is TRBJ2-7 and V is TRBV20-1, with 8 bases matching TRBD2. The V gene end was trimmed by 5 bases and the J gene end by 0 bases; junction bases not matched to a gene: 3. Germline lookup yields CDR1 DFQATT and CDR2 SNEGSKA (reference sequence). CDR3 length equals 13 residues. The DNA of the CDR3 is TGCAGTGCTGCCGGGACTAGCTCCTACGAGCAGTACTTC. Translated, it gives CSAAGTSSYEQYF.

V usage is TRBV7-8 and J usage is TRBJ1-6; unclear D gene. Trimming took 1 base from V and 1 from J, leaving 5 bases between them. The CDR3 has 15 amino acids. Germline assignment: CDR1 SGHVS and CDR2 FQNEAQ. The CDR3 nucleotides are TGTGCCAGCAGCTTAGAGGAATCCTATAATTCACCCCTCCACTTT. This translates into CASSLEESYNSPLHF.

J is TRBJ2-7 and V is TRBV7-2, with 8 bases identical to TRBD2. CDR3 length: 15 residues. The junction had 9 bases not matched to a gene; V was cut back by 5 bases and J by 3 bases. Germline values: CDR1 SGHTA, CDR2 FQGNSA. CDR3 sequence (DNA): TGTGCCAGCAGCCTGACCCCGGGGGGGAACTACGAGCAGTACTTC. It encodes CASSLTPGGNYEQYF.

This clonotype was observed a handful of times. This chain links TRBV5-1 with TRBJ2-2; no reliable D call. Germline V gives CDR1 SGHRS, CDR2 YFSETQ. CDR3 length: 12 residues. Trimming took off 4 bases at V and 6 bases at J, with 7 bases between the two ends. In DNA form, the CDR3 reads TGCGCCAGCAGCCTGCCCTCCGGGGAGCTGTTTTTT. Protein product: CASSLPSGELFF.

This clonotype was counted a few times. This chain connects TRBV9 to TRBJ2-6; no reliable D call. CDR3 length: 14 residues. From germline, CDR1 is SGDLS and CDR2 YYNGEE. Trimming cost V 6 bases and J 4 bases, with 11 bases left between them. CDR3 in DNA: TGTGCCAGCAAAGGTTCACCGGGGGCCAACGTCCTGACTTTC. Protein: CASKGSPGANVLTF.

The rearrangement uses TRBV6-2 or TRBV6-3 and TRBJ2-1; 12 bases are a match to TRBD2. The length of the CDR3 is 21 residues. Germline V gives CDR1 MNHEY, CDR2 SVGEGT. With 6 bases clipped from V and 0 bases from J, the junction kept 18 bases outside the gene matches. The CDR3 region is CASRSLTGTSGPLSSYNEQFF. Written as DNA, the CDR3 is TGTGCCAGCAGATCCCTAACCGGGACTAGCGGGCCTCTTAGCTCCTACAATGAGCAGTTCTTC.